The 18 T cell receptor beta chains below come from one sample, sequenced in a study of regulatory T cells in long-lasting Graves disease. Both iRepertoire HTBI primers and Arm-PCR of CDR3 regions were used to build the TCR beta libraries. MiXCR, applied by TCRdb to the multiplex PCR reads, yields one record per CDR3 protein. The table lists over 650,000 distinct CDR3 sequences, 25% to 35% of them singletons. The time point is: persistent/refractory GD, antithyroid drugs over 5 years with positive TRAb. Isolated PBMC RNA provided the starting material for the TCR library. Here the sequenced sample was peripheral blood mononuclear cells (PBMCs), taken when the disease was refractory, from a patient treated with antithyroid drugs. All receptors come from a female donor with Graves disease.

The V and J genes are TRBV6-1 and TRBJ1-6; 7 positions agree with TRBD1. V trimming: 5 bases; J trimming: 7 bases; junction bases outside the gene matches: 11. The germline V gene has CDR1 MNHNS and CDR2 SASEGT. This CDR3 is built from 16 residues. The CDR3 loop is CASSTEGQRPNSPLHF. CDR3 DNA sequence: TGTGCCAGCAGTACCGAGGGACAGCGGCCCAATTCACCCCTCCACTTT.

V is TRBV6-5 and J is TRBJ2-7; the D is unclear. The CDR3 is 16 residues long. Germline V CDR1 and CDR2: MNHEY, SVGAGI. The V end lost 4 bases, the J end lost 3 bases, and 19 bases lay between the germline ends. The CDR3 loop is CASSFKGGKGNYEQYF. Here the CDR3 DNA reads TGTGCCAGCAGTTTCAAAGGTGGTAAGGGCAACTACGAGCAGTACTTC.

This clonotype has ten or more counts. This rearrangement joins TRBV12-3 or TRBV12-4 to TRBJ2-7; 8 nucleotides line up with TRBD2. The V gene end was trimmed by 6 bases and the J gene end by 4 bases; junction bases not matched to a gene: 5. The CDR3 is made up of 13 amino acids. This chain's CDR3 is CASRRAGEYEQYF. Here the CDR3 DNA reads TGTGCCAGCAGGAGAGCGGGAGAGTACGAGCAGTACTTC.

The chain joins TRBV20-1 to TRBJ2-5, with 12 bases that match TRBD2. J lost 6 bases, V lost 5 bases, and 13 bases had no gene match. The CDR3 spans 16 residues. Germline V CDR1 and CDR2: DFQATT, SNEGSKA (reference sequence). CDR3 region: CSAHLLTSGRLKTQYF. DNA of the CDR3: TGCAGTGCTCACCTACTCACTAGCGGGAGGTTGAAGACCCAGTACTTC.

This chain uses TRBV7-2 with TRBJ1-2; 7 bases fit TRBD1. The junction had 8 bases not matched to a gene; V was cut back by 2 bases and J by 8 bases. The germline gives CDR1 SGHTA, CDR2 FQGNSA. This CDR3 is built from 14 residues. The CDR3 DNA follows: TGTGCCAGCAGCTTATCCAACAGGGGAGGAGGCTACACCTTC. It encodes CASSLSNRGGGYTF.

The chain couples TRBV2 to TRBJ2-4; D unclear. Trimming took 4 bases from V and 8 from J, leaving 9 bases between them. This CDR3 is 12 amino acids long. Germline-derived CDR1 and CDR2 are SNHLY and FYNNEI. The CDR3 coding sequence is TGTGCCAGCAGTGGATTTGGGGACATTCAGTACTTC. This sequence encodes CASSGFGDIQYF.

The sample holds a few counts of this clonotype. The rearrangement uses TRBV20-1 and TRBJ1-6, with D possibly matching TRBD1 (5 bases). The ends were cut back, 5 bases at V and 8 bases at J, with 19 bases in the middle. Germline loops: CDR1 DFQATT, CDR2 SNEGSKA (reference sequence). The CDR3 loop spans 15 amino acids. CDR3 DNA sequence: TGCAGTGCTGCTGGGACGACACTGAGGGATTCACCCCTCCACTTT. It translates to CSAAGTTLRDSPLHF.

The chain is built from TRBV2 and TRBJ2-6; TRBD2 might be the D (5 bases). Germline CDR1 reads SNHLY; CDR2 reads FYNNEI. Trimming left V 8 bases short and J 0 bases short, with 20 bases between. The CDR3 contains 18 residues. The CDR3 nucleotides read TGTGCCAGCCGCCCCGGGGAAGCAGTAAGCTCTGGGGCCAACGTCCTGACTTTC. Amino acid sequence: CASRPGEAVSSGANVLTF.

The chain uses TRBV4-1 and TRBJ1-1; D may be TRBD1 (5 bases). The V end lost 0 bases, the J end lost 4 bases, and 15 bases lay between the germline ends. The CDR3 is 16 residues long. Germline V lookup: CDR1 MGHRA, CDR2 YSYEKL. CDR3 region: CASSQDDSRLGTEAFF. The DNA for the CDR3 is TGCGCCAGCAGCCAAGATGACAGTAGATTGGGCACTGAAGCTTTCTTT.

This clonotype has just a few counts. The chain couples TRBV29-1 to TRBJ2-7, with TRBD2 identical over 8 bases. V shed 5 bases and J 1 base; nucleotides not matched to a gene: 7. CDR1 and CDR2 (germline): SQVTM, ANQGSEA. This CDR3 is 14 amino acids long. The chain's CDR3 is CSVTSSGSSYEQYF. CDR3 DNA: TGCAGCGTTACCTCTAGCGGGTCTTCCTACGAGCAGTACTTC.

V and J are TRBV4-1 and TRBJ1-6, with a tentative D call TRBD1 (6 bases). Per the germline V gene, CDR1 is MGHRA and CDR2 is YSYEKL. Trimming pared 5 bases from V and 14 bases from J, leaving 22 bases between. The CDR3 has 15 residues. CDR3 coding DNA: TGCGCCAGCAGCGAAGGGATAACAGGGCCATTAGCCCTCCACTTT. Amino acids: CASSEGITGPLALHF.

There are a few counts of this clonotype. The chain uses TRBV11-1 and TRBJ2-2, with D perhaps assigned TRBD1 or TRBD2 (6 bases each). The CDR3 covers 16 residues. Germline V gene lookup returns CDR1 SGHAT and CDR2 FQDESV (reference sequence). Trimming pared 5 bases from V and 1 base from J, leaving 14 bases between. CDR3 coding DNA: TGTGCCAGCAGCGCCCATGCGGGACAGAACACCGGGGAGCTGTTTTTT. As protein: CASSAHAGQNTGELFF. The full variable domain, completed using reference TRBV11-1 and TRBJ2-2, is EAEVAQSPRYKITEKSQAVAFWCDPISGHATLYWYRQILGQGPELLVQFQDESVVDDSQLPKDRFSAERLKGVDSTLKIQPAELGDSAMYLCASSAHAGQNTGELFFGEGSRLTVL.

The table lists this clonotype with a few counts. The rearrangement uses TRBV13 and TRBJ2-7; D not certain. The CDR3 has 13 amino acids. V was pared by 5 bases and J by 7 bases, with 15 bases between. Germline V lookup: CDR1 PRHDT, CDR2 FYEKMQ (reference sequence). The chain's CDR3 is CASSQTSPGEQYF. CDR3 in DNA: TGTGCCAGCAGCCAAACATCCCCCGGGGAGCAGTACTTC.

V usage is TRBV5-1 and J usage is TRBJ1-5; the match to TRBD1 covers 7 bases. The length of the CDR3 is 17 residues. Germline V gives CDR1 SGHRS, CDR2 YFSETQ. The J segment lost 6 bases and the V segment lost 1 base, leaving 13 bases of the junction unmatched. CDR3 sequence reads: CASSLLPQTGLGQPQHF. In nucleotides, the CDR3 is TGCGCCAGCAGCTTGTTGCCCCAGACAGGGTTGGGTCAGCCCCAGCATTTT.

The rearrangement uses TRBV5-1 and TRBJ1-2; TRBD1 matches at 10 bases. The CDR3 consists of 14 residues. V lost 2 bases and J lost 7; bases outside the gene matches: 5. The germline gives CDR1 SGHRS, CDR2 YFSETQ. The CDR3 nucleotides read TGCGCCAGCAGCTTAACGGGACAGGGGTCTGGCTACACCTTC. Its translation is CASSLTGQGSGYTF.

This chain links TRBV9 with TRBJ2-2; 10 bases align to TRBD2. The J segment lost 6 bases and the V segment lost 0 bases, leaving 5 bases of the junction unmatched. The CDR3 length is 16 residues. Germline V gives CDR1 SGDLS, CDR2 YYNGEE. CDR3 nucleotides: TGTGCCAGCAGCGTAGGCCTAGCGGGAGTGCCCGGGGAGCTGTTTTTT. Protein sequence: CASSVGLAGVPGELFF.

This chain uses TRBV27 with TRBJ1-2; no clear D gene. V was clipped by 6 bases and J by 4 bases, with 15 bases between them. CDR1 is MNHEY, CDR2 SMNVEV, per germline (reference sequence). This CDR3 comprises 14 residues. The CDR3 DNA follows: TGTGCCAGCAGCTTGCCCGGATTTCCCTATGGCTACACCTTC. It yields the protein CASSLPGFPYGYTF.

About this clonotype itself: No DNA is shown, since the ends of the CDR3 on it are uncertain; the CDR3 is the one TCRdb lists. The rearrangement uses TRBV29-1 and TRBJ1-2; TRBD1, the table's D call, was not compared with the DNA. Germline values: CDR1 SQVTM, CDR2 ANQGSEA. Termini included, the CDR3 measures 13 amino acids. CDR3 sequence reads: CSVLSGQGDGYTF.